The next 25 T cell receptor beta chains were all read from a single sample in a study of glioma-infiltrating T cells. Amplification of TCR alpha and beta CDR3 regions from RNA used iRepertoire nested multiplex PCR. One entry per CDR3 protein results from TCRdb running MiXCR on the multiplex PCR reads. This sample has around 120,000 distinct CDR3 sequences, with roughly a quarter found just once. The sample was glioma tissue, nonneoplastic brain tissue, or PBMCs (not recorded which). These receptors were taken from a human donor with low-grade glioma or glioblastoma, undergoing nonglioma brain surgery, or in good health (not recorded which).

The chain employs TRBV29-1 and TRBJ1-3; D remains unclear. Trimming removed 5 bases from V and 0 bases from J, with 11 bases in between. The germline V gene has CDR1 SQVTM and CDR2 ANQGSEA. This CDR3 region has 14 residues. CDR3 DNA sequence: TGCAGCGTTCTCGCGGAGGGCTCTGGAAACACCATATATTTT. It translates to CSVLAEGSGNTIYF. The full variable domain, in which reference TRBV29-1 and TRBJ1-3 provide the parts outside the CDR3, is SAVISQKPSRDICQRGTSLTIQCQVDSQVTMMFWYRQQPGQSLTLIATANQGSEATYESGFVIDKFPISRPNLTFSTLTVSNMSPEDSSIYLCSVLAEGSGNTIYFGEGSWLTVV.

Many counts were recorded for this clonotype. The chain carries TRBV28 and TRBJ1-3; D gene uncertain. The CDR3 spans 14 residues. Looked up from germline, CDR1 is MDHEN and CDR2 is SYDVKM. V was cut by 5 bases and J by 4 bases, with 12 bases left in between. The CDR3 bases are TGTGCCAGCAGTACTTTTAGGGCCGGAAACACCATATATTTT. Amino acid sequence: CASSTFRAGNTIYF.

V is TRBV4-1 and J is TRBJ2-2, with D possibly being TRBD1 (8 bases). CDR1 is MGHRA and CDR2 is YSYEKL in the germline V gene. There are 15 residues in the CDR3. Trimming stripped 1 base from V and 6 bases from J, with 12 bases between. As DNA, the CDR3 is TGCGCCAGCAGCCAAGGGACAGGGAGGGCCGGGGAGCTGTTTTTT. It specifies CASSQGTGRAGELFF.

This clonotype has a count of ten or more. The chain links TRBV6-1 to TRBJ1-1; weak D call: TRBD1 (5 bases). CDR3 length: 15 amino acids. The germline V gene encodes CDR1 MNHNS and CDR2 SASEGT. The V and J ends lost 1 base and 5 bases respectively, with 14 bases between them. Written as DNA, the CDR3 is TGTGCCAGCAGTGAAGGCCCCAGGGTGGGTACTGAAGCTTTCTTT. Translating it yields CASSEGPRVGTEAFF.

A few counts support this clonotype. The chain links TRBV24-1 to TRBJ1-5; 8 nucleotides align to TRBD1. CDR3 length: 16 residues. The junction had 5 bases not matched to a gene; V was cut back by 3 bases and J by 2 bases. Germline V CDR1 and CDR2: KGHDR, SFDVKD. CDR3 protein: CATSDAQGAGNQPQHF. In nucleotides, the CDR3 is TGTGCCACCAGTGATGCTCAGGGGGCGGGCAATCAGCCCCAGCATTTT.

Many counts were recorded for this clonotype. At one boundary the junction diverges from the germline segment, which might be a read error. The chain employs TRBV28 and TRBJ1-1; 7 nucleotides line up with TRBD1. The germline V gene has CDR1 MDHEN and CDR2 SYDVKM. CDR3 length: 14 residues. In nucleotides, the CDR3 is TGTGCCAGCAGAACACCCCGGGACAGCGTCCGAGGGGAATTT. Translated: CASRTPRDSVRGEF.

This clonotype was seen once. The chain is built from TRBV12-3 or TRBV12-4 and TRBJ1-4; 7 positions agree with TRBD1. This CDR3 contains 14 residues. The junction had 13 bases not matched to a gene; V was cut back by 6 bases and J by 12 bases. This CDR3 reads CASRPGQWGGELFF. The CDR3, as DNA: TGTGCCAGCAGGCCGGGACAGTGGGGCGGAGAACTGTTTTTT.

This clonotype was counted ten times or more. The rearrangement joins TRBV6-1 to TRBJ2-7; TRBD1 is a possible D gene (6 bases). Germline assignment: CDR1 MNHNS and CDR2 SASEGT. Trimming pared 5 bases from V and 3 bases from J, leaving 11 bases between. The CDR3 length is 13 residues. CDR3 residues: CASSRMTGYEQYV. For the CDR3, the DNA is TGTGCCAGCAGTAGAATGACAGGCTACGAGCAGTACGTC.

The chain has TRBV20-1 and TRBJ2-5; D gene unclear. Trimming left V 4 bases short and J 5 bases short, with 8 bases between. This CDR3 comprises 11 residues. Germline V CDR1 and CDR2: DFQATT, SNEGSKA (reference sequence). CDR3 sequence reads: CSAIIRETQYF. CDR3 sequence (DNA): TGCAGTGCTATAATCCGGGAGACCCAGTACTTC.

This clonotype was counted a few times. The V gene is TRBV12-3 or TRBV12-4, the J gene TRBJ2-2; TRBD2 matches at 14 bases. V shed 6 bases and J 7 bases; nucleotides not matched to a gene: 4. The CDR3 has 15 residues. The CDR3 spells CASRKTSGGGGELFF. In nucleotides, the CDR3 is TGTGCCAGCAGGAAGACTAGCGGGGGGGGCGGGGAGCTGTTTTTT.

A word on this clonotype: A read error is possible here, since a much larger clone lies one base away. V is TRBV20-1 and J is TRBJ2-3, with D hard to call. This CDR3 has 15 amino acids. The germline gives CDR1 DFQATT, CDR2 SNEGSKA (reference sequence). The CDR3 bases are TGCAGTGCTCCCCCGGCCCAACTTCACACAGATATGCAGTATTTT. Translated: CSAPPAQLHTDMQYF.

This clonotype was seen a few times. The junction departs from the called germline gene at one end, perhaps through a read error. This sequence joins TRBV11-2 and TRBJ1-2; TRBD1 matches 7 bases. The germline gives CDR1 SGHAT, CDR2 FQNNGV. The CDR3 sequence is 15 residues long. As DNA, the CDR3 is TGCGCCAGCAGCCAAGAGGGAACAGGGGCGCATGGCTACACCTTC. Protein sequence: CASSQEGTGAHGYTF.

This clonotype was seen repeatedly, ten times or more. DNA for the CDR3: TGCAGCGTCCGTAATAGCAATCAGCCCCAGCATTTT. As protein: CSVRNSNQPQHF. The V call is TRBV29-1, the J call TRBJ1-5; D is uncertain. Trimming removed 6 bases at V and 0 bases at J, with 6 bases between. CDR1 and CDR2 (germline): SQVTM, ANQGSEA. This CDR3 spans 12 amino acids.

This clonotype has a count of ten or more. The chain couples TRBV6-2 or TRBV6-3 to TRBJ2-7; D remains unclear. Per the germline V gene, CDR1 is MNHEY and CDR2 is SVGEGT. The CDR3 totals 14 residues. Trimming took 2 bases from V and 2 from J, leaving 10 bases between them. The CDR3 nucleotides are TGTGCCAGCAGTTACGACGACGGACCCTACGAGCAGTACGTC. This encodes CASSYDDGPYEQYV.

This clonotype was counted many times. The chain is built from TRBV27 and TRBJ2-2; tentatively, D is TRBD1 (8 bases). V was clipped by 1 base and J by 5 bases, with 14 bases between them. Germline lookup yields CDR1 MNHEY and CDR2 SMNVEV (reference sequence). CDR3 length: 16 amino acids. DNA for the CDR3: TGTGCCAGCAGTTTATACGGACAGGGAGGGACCGGGGAGCTGTTTTTT. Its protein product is CASSLYGQGGTGELFF.

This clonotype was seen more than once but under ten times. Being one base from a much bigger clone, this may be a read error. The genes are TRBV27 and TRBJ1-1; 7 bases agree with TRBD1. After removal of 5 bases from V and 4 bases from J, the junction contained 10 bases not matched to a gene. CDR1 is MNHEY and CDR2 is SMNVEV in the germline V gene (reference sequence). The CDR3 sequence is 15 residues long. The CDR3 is CASSLRTGLSTEAFF. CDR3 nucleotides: TGTGCCAGCAGTCTCCGGACAGGCCTGAGCACTGAAGCTTTCTTT.

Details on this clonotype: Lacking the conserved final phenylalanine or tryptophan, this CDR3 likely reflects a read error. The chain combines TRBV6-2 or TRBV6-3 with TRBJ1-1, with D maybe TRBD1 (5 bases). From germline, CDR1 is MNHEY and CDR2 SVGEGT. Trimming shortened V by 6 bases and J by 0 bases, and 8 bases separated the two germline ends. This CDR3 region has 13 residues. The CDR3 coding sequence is TGTGCCAGCAGGAAACAGGTGAACACTGAAGCTTTCTCT. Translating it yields CASRKQVNTEAFS.

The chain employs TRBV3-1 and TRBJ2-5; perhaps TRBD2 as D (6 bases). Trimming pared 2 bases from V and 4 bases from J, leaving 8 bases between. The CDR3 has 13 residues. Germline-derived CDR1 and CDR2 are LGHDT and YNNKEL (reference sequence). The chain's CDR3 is CASSQRSGETQYF. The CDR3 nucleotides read TGTGCCAGCAGCCAACGTAGCGGAGAGACCCAGTACTTC.

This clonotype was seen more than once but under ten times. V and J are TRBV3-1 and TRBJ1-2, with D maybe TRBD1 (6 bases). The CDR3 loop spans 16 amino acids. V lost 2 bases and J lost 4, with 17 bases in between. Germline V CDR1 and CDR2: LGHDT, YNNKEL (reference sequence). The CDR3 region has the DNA TGTGCCAGCAGCCAATCCCCTACAGGGCAATCCTATGGCTACACCTTC. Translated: CASSQSPTGQSYGYTF.

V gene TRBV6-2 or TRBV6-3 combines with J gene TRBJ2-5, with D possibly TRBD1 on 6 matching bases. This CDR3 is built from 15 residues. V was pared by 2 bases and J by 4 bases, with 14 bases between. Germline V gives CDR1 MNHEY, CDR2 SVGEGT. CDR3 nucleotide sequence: TGTGCCAGCAGTTACGCCTCCCTGGGGGCAGAGACCCAGTACTTC. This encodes CASSYASLGAETQYF.

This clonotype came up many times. In DNA, the CDR3 is TGTGCCAGCAGCTTAGGAGCAGGGCGAGCTTTCTTT. Protein sequence: CASSLGAGRAFF. The rearrangement uses TRBV7-2 and TRBJ1-1; weak D call: TRBD1 (5 bases). Deletions cut 1 base from V and 10 bases from J, with 10 bases between. This CDR3 is 12 amino acids long. Germline CDR1 reads SGHTA; CDR2 reads FQGNSA.

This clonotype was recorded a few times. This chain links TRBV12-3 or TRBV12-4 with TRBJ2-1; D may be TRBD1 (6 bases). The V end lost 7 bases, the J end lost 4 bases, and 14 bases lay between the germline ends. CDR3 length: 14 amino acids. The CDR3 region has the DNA TGTGCCAGCATCCCTGACAGGCCGTACAATGAGCAGTTCTTC. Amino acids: CASIPDRPYNEQFF.

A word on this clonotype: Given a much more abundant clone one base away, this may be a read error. CDR3 coding DNA: TGTGCCAGCAGCGCCGGGTCACCCTACAATGAGCAGTTCTTC. It is translated as CASSAGSPYNEQFF. The chain links TRBV3-1 to TRBJ2-1; D is uncertain. This CDR3 is 14 amino acids long. Germline V gives CDR1 LGHDT, CDR2 YNNKEL (reference sequence). V was trimmed by 5 bases and J by 2 bases, leaving 10 bases between them.

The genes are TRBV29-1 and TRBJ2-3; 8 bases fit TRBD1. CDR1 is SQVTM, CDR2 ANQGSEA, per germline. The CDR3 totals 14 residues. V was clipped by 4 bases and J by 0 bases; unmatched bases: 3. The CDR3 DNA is TGCAGCGTTGCGAGGACAGGGAGCACAGATACGCAGTATTTT. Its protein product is CSVARTGSTDTQYF.

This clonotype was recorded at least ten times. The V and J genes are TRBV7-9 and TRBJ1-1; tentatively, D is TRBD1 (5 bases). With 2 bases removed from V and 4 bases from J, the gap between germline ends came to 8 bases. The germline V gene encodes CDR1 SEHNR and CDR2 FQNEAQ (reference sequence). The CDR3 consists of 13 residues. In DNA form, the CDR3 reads TGTGCCAGCAGCTTAACAGGCATCACTGAAGCTTTCTTT. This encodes CASSLTGITEAFF.